This note documents a single TCR beta chain sequence. V was pared by 0 bases and J by 3 bases, with 9 bases between. The length of the CDR3 is 14 residues. The germline V gene encodes CDR1 SQVTM and CDR2 ANQGSEA. Assay used: immunoSEQ multiplex PCR; TCRdb lists only in-frame clones, some missing. The repertoire includes around 80,000 clones, 89% of them detected once, and 0.35% to 0.5% sits in the top ten. This entry is derived from a study of technical replicates of blood from a few donors. Material: T cells isolated from PBMCs. The sequence was obtained from a human donor in good health. The J gene is TRBJ1-3, the V gene TRBV29-1; D not resolved. The CDR3 region is CSVEELGGGNTIYF. The CDR3 region has the DNA TGCAGCGTTGAAGAACTGGGAGGTGGAAACACCATATATTTT.